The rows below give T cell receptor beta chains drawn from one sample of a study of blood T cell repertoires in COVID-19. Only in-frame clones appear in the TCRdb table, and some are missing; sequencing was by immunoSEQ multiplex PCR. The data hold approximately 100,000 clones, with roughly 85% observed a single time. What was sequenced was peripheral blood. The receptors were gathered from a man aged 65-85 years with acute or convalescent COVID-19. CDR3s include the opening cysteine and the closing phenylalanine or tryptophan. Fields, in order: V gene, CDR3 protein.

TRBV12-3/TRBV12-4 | CASRPRVGTEAFF
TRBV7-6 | CASSPGTGGFANEKLFF
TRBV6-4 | CASSDAAGGRNEQFF
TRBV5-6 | CASSLAPAPGNSPLHF
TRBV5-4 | CASSSARGQSYTF
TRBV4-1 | CASSQGPDRDETQYF
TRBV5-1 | CASSFSGDKGYTF
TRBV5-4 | CASSLAKGGRVYGYTF
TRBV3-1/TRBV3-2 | CASSPTGGRNSPLHF
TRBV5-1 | CASSLAGAWQETQYF
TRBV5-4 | CASSTEGRTEAFF
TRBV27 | CATPVSGPYEQYF
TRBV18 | CASSPAAGLTGELFF
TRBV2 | CARSSGSWRGETQYF
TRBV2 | CASSELGSSTDTQYF
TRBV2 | CASSGGRHQPQHF
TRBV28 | CASSSGTTNEKLFF
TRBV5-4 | CASSLDSGTDTQYF
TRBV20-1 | CSASGPGGEKLFF
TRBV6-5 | CASGRSGGSYNEQFF
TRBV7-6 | CASSRERNSGNTIYF
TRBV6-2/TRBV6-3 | CASSPNSGNRADTQYF
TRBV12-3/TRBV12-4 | CASTMGQGNTIYF
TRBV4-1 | CASSQLPGQGGGYTF
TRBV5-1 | CASSSPGGTEYEQYF
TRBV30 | CAWSLSTDTQYF
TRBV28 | CASSTSMNYGYTF
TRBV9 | CASSVTSGLTYNEQFF
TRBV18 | CASSATGTRGETQYF
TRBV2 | CASSPQGARKLFF
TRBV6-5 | CASRPGDSNGEKLFF
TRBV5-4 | CASSFQGVDTQYF
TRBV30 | CALRGQNTEAFF
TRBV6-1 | CASSDLADEKLFF
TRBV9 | CAGSVVEGIYAEAFF
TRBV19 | CASSIGGAGELFF
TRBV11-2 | CASSLFGLSNQPQHF
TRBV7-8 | CASSLALGSMNTEAFF
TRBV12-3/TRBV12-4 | CASSSSARAQYF
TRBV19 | CASSVGTDEKLFF
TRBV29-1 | CSVAWRGAMNTGELFF
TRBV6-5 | CASFDSLTYEQYF
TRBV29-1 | CSVEESGIQETQYF
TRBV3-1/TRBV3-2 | CASSQVRGIGGYTF
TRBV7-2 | CASSSRTGNYEQYF
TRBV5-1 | CASSSEDPTNTEAFF